This T cell receptor (beta chain) was found in a study of T cells in Graves' hyperthyroidism and ophthalmopathy. Using RNA transcripts as the source, TCR beta CDR3 regions were amplified. The HTBI set primed first-round TCR CDR3 RT-PCR. Using its own MiXCR run on the multiplex PCR reads, TCRdb lists one record per CDR3 protein. Of about 320,000 distinct CDR3 sequences listed, roughly 15% are singletons. This clonotype showed up many times. V gave up 5 bases and J gave up 4 bases, with 12 bases separating them. The germline V gene encodes CDR1 SEHNR and CDR2 FQNEAQ (reference sequence). This CDR3 region has 14 residues. Patients were excluded for uncontrolled infection, other autoimmune disease, pregnancy or lactation.

Source material: blood. The sequence was collected from a man aged 25 to 45 with Graves' hyperthyroidism. The chain couples TRBV7-9 to TRBJ2-1, with a possible D match to TRBD1 (6 bases). The CDR3 nucleotides are TGTGCCAGCAGCGGAACGGACAGTTACAATGAGCAGTTCTTC. It codes for CASSGTDSYNEQFF.